The rows below give T cell receptor beta chains drawn from one sample of a study of shared clonotypes between healthy human individuals. Sequencing was performed with immunoSEQ multiplex PCR; in TCRdb, only in-frame clones are kept and a portion is missing. The sample comprises roughly 2,000,000 clones, about 95% of which are singletons, and around 1.2% rests with the top ten. Sequences were obtained from naive CD8+ T cells sorted from blood. These receptors came from a man aged 18-30 years in good health. CDR3s include the opening cysteine and the closing phenylalanine or tryptophan.

>TRBJ1-1|14|TRBV7-8
CASSIWTDDTEAFF
>TRBJ1-5|16|TRBV19
CASSTMDSINNQPQHF
>TRBJ2-7|14|TRBV9
CASSVAVGPYEQYF
>TRBJ2-7|16|TRBV6-5
CASSYQGLAGVYEQYF
>TRBJ2-7|12|TRBV7-9
CASSFGTGEQYF
>TRBJ2-7|16|TRBV4-3
CASSQSQGLSSYEQYF
>TRBJ1-6|15|TRBV30
CAWIGQADWNSPLHF
>TRBJ2-3|14|TRBV6-5
CASSYSRASDTQYF
>TRBJ2-2|16|TRBV7-9
CASSSTGGGGTGELFF
>TRBJ2-1|14|TRBV29-1
CSVDLEKGDNEQFF
>TRBJ2-7|13|TRBV19
CASRGTGIYEQYF